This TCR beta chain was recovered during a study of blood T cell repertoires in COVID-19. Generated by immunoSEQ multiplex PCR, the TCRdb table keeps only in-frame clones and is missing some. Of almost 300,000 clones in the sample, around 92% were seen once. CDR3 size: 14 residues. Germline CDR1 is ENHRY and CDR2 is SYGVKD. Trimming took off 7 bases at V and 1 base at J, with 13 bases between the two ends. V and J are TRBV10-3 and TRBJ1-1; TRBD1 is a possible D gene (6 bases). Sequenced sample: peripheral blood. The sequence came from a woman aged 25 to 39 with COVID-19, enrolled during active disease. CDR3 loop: CAINTYRENTEAFF. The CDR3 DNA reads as TGTGCCATCAATACGTACAGGGAGAACACTGAAGCTTTCTTT.